The rows below give T cell receptor beta chains drawn from one sample of a study of cytomegalovirus exposure and HLA in healthy donors. The method was immunoSEQ multiplex PCR; TCRdb's version includes in-frame clones alone and lacks a portion of them. The sample yields about 140,000 clones, under 70% seen once. Source material: PBMCs. Receptor source: a woman between 55 and 75 years old in good health and CMV-seronegative. Both conserved end residues are part of each CDR3. D genes are given only for firm matches. The listing skips clone size in some rows; elsewhere it reads once, few, many or a size class.

TRBD1 few TRBJ1-2 TRBV19 CASSTRGTGGDYGYTF TGTGCCAGTAGTACCCGGGGGACAGGGGGAGACTATGGCTACACCTTC
- - TRBJ2-5 TRBV7-2 CASSLAGRVWETQYF TGTGCCAGCAGCTTAGCGGGTCGGGTATGGGAGACCCAGTACTTC
- - TRBJ1-4 TRBV2 CASRYDRNEKLFF TGTGCCAGCAGGTACGACAGGAATGAAAAACTGTTTTTT
- - TRBJ2-3 TRBV29-1 CSVIRGSTDTQYF TGCAGCGTTATCCGGGGGAGTACAGATACGCAGTATTTT
- - TRBJ1-5 TRBV2 CASTKGGGYQPQHF TGTGCCAGCACCAAGGGGGGGGGCTATCAGCCCCAGCATTTT
- - TRBJ2-5 TRBV15 CATSSDMGAQETQYF TGTGCCACCAGCAGTGATATGGGAGCCCAAGAGACCCAGTACTTC
- - TRBJ1-2 TRBV29-1 CSVRDKALLSYGYTF TGCAGCGTTCGGGACAAAGCATTGTTAAGCTATGGCTACACCTTC
- - TRBJ2-7 TRBV11-3 CASSFRGAYEQYF TGTGCCAGCAGCTTCAGGGGCGCTTACGAGCAGTACTTC
- - TRBJ1-4 TRBV11-2 CASRRGMGGEKLFF TGTGCCAGCAGGCGGGGAATGGGGGGTGAAAAACTGTTTTTT
TRBD2 few TRBJ2-5 TRBV7-2 CASSPRGASGIETQYF TGTGCCAGCAGCCCGCGGGGGGCTAGCGGGATCGAGACCCAGTACTTC
TRBD2 - TRBJ2-5 TRBV6-1 CASSESVSGVETQYF TGTGCCAGCAGTGAATCAGTTAGCGGGGTAGAGACCCAGTACTTC
- once TRBJ2-2 TRBV14 CASSWRGRITGELFF TGTGCCAGCAGCTGGCGGGGGCGAATCACCGGGGAGCTGTTTTTT
- - TRBJ1-3 TRBV25-1 CASSEPTPAGNTIYF TGTGCCAGCAGTGAACCCACCCCGGCTGGAAACACCATATATTTT
TRBD1 - TRBJ1-5 TRBV6-5 CASSRQGTNQPQHF TGTGCCAGCAGTCGACAGGGCACTAATCAGCCCCAGCATTTT
TRBD2 - TRBJ2-1 TRBV9 CASSVGTSGGDEQFF TGTGCCAGCAGCGTCGGGACTAGCGGGGGTGATGAGCAGTTCTTC
- - TRBJ2-5 TRBV29-1 CSAQTGNQETQYF TGCAGCGCCCAGACGGGAAACCAAGAGACCCAGTACTTC
TRBD2 once TRBJ2-1 TRBV7-9 CASSLYGGSKYNEQFF TGTGCCAGCAGCTTATATGGCGGGAGCAAATACAATGAGCAGTTCTTC
- - TRBJ2-7 TRBV2 CASSDRGLGYEQYF TGTGCCAGCAGTGATAGGGGGTTGGGCTACGAGCAGTACTTC
- - TRBJ2-5 TRBV11-2 CASSLAVGRGEQYF TGTGCCAGCAGCTTAGCGGTGGGGCGAGGTGAGCAGTACTTC
- - TRBJ2-3 TRBV7-2 CASSFGRVTSTDTQYF TGTGCCAGCAGCTTTGGGCGGGTGACTAGCACAGATACGCAGTATTTT
TRBD1 - TRBJ2-5 TRBV19 CASRGQGVETQYF TGTGCCAGTAGAGGACAGGGGGTTGAGACCCAGTACTTC
- - TRBJ1-1 TRBV7-7 CASSLVGAGVDTEAFF TGTGCCAGCAGCTTAGTAGGGGCAGGCGTGGACACTGAAGCTTTCTTT
- - TRBJ2-7 TRBV13 CASSLGRGRKYEQYF TGTGCCAGCAGCTTAGGCAGGGGCAGGAAATACGAGCAGTACTTC
- - TRBJ2-7 TRBV6-6 CASGGNSYEQYF TGTGCCAGCGGAGGGAACTCCTACGAGCAGTACTTC
- - TRBJ2-3 TRBV6-5 CASSYSFLAGSDTQYF TGCGCCAGCAGTTACTCGTTTCTGGCGGGCTCAGATACGCAGTATTTT
TRBD1 - TRBJ1-2 TRBV7-3 CASSSGPGQGADGGYTF TGTGCCAGCAGCTCGGGACCGGGACAGGGGGCGGATGGTGGCTACACCTTC
TRBD1 - TRBJ1-2 TRBV19 CASSETGVINYGYTF TGTGCCAGTAGTGAGACAGGGGTGATTAACTATGGCTACACCTTC
TRBD2 once TRBJ2-7 TRBV5-4 CASSRAGGTHEQYF TGTGCCAGCTCCCGAGCGGGAGGGACCCACGAGCAGTACTTC
TRBD2 few TRBJ2-7 TRBV5-1 CASSLAGGPSEQYF TGCGCCAGCAGCTTAGCGGGAGGGCCGAGCGAGCAGTACTTC
TRBD2 - TRBJ2-7 TRBV27 CASSLSASGDYEQYF TGTGCCAGCAGTTTATCCGCTAGCGGGGACTACGAGCAGTACTTC
TRBD2 once TRBJ2-7 TRBV2 CASSGRTSGALSSYEQYF TGTGCCAGCAGTGGGCGGACTAGCGGGGCTTTAAGCTCCTACGAGCAGTACTTC
TRBD2 - TRBJ2-5 TRBV7-3 CASSLRGGGVQETQYF TGTGCCAGCAGCTTAAGGGGCGGGGGTGTTCAAGAGACCCAGTACTTC
TRBD2 - TRBJ2-7 TRBV27 CASSLSKEGLAAGRNHEQYF TGTGCCAGCAGTTTATCCAAAGAGGGACTAGCGGCAGGGAGGAACCACGAGCAGTACTTC
- - TRBJ2-2 TRBV5-1 CASSLAWQGNTGELFF TGCGCCAGCAGCTTGGCCTGGCAGGGGAACACCGGGGAGCTGTTTTTT
- - TRBJ2-5 TRBV29-1 CSVGVQETQYF TGCAGCGTAGGGGTCCAAGAGACCCAGTACTTC
TRBD2 - TRBJ2-1 TRBV9 CASSLWTSGSNNEQFF TGTGCCAGCAGCCTTTGGACTAGCGGGAGCAACAATGAGCAGTTCTTC
- - TRBJ2-7 TRBV27 CASSNLGLYEQYF TGTGCCAGCAGTAACCTCGGACTCTACGAGCAGTACTTC
- - TRBJ1-5 TRBV4-1 CASSQEGGNQPQHF TGCGCCAGCAGCCAAGAGGGAGGTAATCAGCCCCAGCATTTT
TRBD2 - TRBJ2-1 TRBV5-4 CASSRLAGGREQFF TGTGCCAGCAGCCGACTAGCGGGGGGGAGAGAGCAGTTCTTC
TRBD1 - TRBJ2-1 TRBV5-1 CASSLVGQYNEQFF TGCGCCAGCAGCTTGGTGGGACAGTACAATGAGCAGTTCTTC
- - TRBJ1-1 TRBV5-4 CASSFDSTEAFF TGTGCCAGCAGCTTCGACAGCACTGAAGCTTTCTTT
- - TRBJ2-1 TRBV4-2 CASSQEGGLSYNEQFF TGTGCCAGCAGCCAAGAGGGTGGGCTCTCCTACAATGAGCAGTTCTTC
- - TRBJ2-5 TRBV4-1 CASSQVRARETQYF TGCGCCAGCAGCCAAGTCAGAGCGAGGGAGACCCAGTACTTC
- - TRBJ2-6 TRBV7-8 CASSYNPLPSGANVLTF TGTGCCAGCAGCTACAACCCATTACCCTCTGGGGCCAACGTCCTGACTTTC
TRBD1 - TRBJ1-1 TRBV11-2 CASSQGQVGGNTEAFF TGTGCCAGCAGCCAGGGACAGGTCGGCGGGAACACTGAAGCTTTCTTT
- - TRBJ1-5 TRBV19 CASSISGRQPQHF TGTGCCAGTAGTATCTCAGGGCGACAGCCCCAGCATTTT